The 29 T cell receptor beta chains below all came from one sample that was sequenced in a study. Using its own MiXCR run on the RT-PCR reads, TCRdb lists one record per CDR3 protein. The sample lists hundreds of thousands of distinct CDR3 sequences, 12% to 15% occurring once. Sequencing was performed on memory CD4+ T cells from blood. The receptors originated from a female donor in good health, serving as a healthy control.

The gene calls are TRBV20-1 and TRBJ1-2; tentative D call: TRBD1 (6 bases). This CDR3 contains 12 residues. Germline V gene sequence: CDR1 DFQATT, CDR2 SNEGSKA (reference sequence). V lost 5 bases to trimming and J lost 6 bases, with 13 bases between them. DNA of the CDR3: TGCAGTGCTGTAAGACAGGTGGATGGCTACACCTTC. This translates into CSAVRQVDGYTF.

Only a few counts were recorded for this clonotype. V gene TRBV9 combines with J gene TRBJ2-5; 10 bases match TRBD2. Trimming removed 0 bases from V and 4 bases from J; junction bases left unmatched: 3. Germline-derived CDR1 and CDR2 are SGDLS and YYNGEE. CDR3 length equals 15 residues. The CDR3 DNA is TGTGCCAGCAGCGTAGATTCTAGCGGGAGAGAGACCCAGTACTTC. Protein product: CASSVDSSGRETQYF.

The chain uses TRBV24-1 and TRBJ2-3, with D perhaps matching TRBD1 or TRBD2 (5 bases each). Germline assignment: CDR1 KGHDR and CDR2 SFDVKD. Trimming pared 4 bases from V and 6 bases from J, leaving 13 bases between. The CDR3 is made up of 14 amino acids. The CDR3 DNA follows: TGTGCCACCAGTGAAACGGGGACCTCGGATACGCAGTATTTT. Translated: CATSETGTSDTQYF.

This clonotype turned up a few times. J is TRBJ2-4 and V is TRBV7-2; 7 bases match TRBD2. In germline, CDR1 is SGHTA, CDR2 FQGNSA. Unmatched junction bases numbered 17, after V lost 6 bases and J lost 9 bases. The CDR3 length is 16 residues. CDR3 in amino acids: CASRPMTTGGNGIQYF. The CDR3 DNA reads as TGTGCCAGCAGACCCATGACGACGGGAGGAAACGGCATTCAGTACTTC.

This clonotype occurred many times. The chain couples TRBV20-1 to TRBJ2-5; TRBD2 matches at 9 bases. This CDR3 is 15 amino acids long. V gave up 6 bases and J gave up 2 bases; unmatched junction bases: 10. CDR1 is DFQATT, CDR2 SNEGSKA, per germline (reference sequence). The DNA of the CDR3 is TGCAGTGCCATCTCCGCGGGAGGGGGGCAAGAGACCCAGTACTTC. Translating it yields CSAISAGGGQETQYF.

This clonotype was counted a few times. The chain couples TRBV15 to TRBJ1-3; D is ambiguous. From germline, CDR1 is LNHNV and CDR2 YYDKDF (reference sequence). CDR3 length equals 15 residues. With 0 bases removed from V and 2 bases from J, the gap between germline ends came to 8 bases. CDR3 amino acids: CATSRDWQPGNTIYF. CDR3 nucleotide sequence: TGTGCCACCAGCAGAGATTGGCAGCCTGGAAACACCATATATTTT.

This clonotype appeared a few times. The chain employs TRBV11-2 and TRBJ2-5; possibly TRBD1 or TRBD2 for D (5 bases each). The CDR3 is made up of 16 amino acids. Trimming removed 5 bases at V and 2 bases at J, with 18 bases between. CDR1 is SGHAT, CDR2 FQNNGV, per germline. CDR3 loop: CASSRDRGRVQETQYF. CDR3 bases: TGTGCCAGCAGCCGGGACCGTGGACGGGTACAAGAGACCCAGTACTTC.

Many counts were recorded for this clonotype. This rearrangement joins TRBV7-2 to TRBJ2-1; a possible D gene is TRBD2 (7 bases). V was clipped by 2 bases and J by 6 bases, with 17 bases between them. Germline-derived CDR1 and CDR2 are SGHTA and FQGNSA. There are 16 residues in the CDR3. This CDR3 is CASSLTGGGPSNEQFF. CDR3 in DNA: TGTGCCAGCAGCTTAACTGGGGGGGGGCCGAGCAATGAGCAGTTCTTC.

At least ten counts were recorded for this clonotype. This chain uses TRBV20-1 with TRBJ1-2; tentative D call: TRBD1 (6 bases). Germline CDR1 and CDR2: DFQATT and SNEGSKA (reference sequence). V was shortened by 5 bases and J by 6 bases, with 10 bases between the two germline ends. This CDR3 comprises 11 residues. The CDR3 DNA sequence: TGCAGTGCTTTTAACAGGGATGGCTACACCTTC. It specifies CSAFNRDGYTF.

This clonotype occurred many times. The chain recombines TRBV6-5 with TRBJ2-1; TRBD2 matches 12 bases. The germline V gene encodes CDR1 MNHEY and CDR2 SVGAGI. V gave up 5 bases and J gave up 15 bases; unmatched junction bases: 5. The CDR3 totals 12 residues. The CDR3 DNA reads as TGTGCCAGCAGTACACTAGCGGGAGGTCGGTTCTTC. Translation gives CASSTLAGGRFF.

In its sample, this clonotype was seen many times. The V and J genes are TRBV4-2 and TRBJ2-1, with TRBD1 identical over 7 bases. Per the germline V gene, CDR1 is LGHNA and CDR2 is YNFKEQ. The CDR3 runs to 16 residues. J gave up 5 bases and V 4 bases, and 11 bases lay outside the gene matches. The CDR3: CASSPPFKGANNEQFF. The CDR3, as DNA: TGTGCCAGCAGCCCCCCCTTTAAGGGGGCGAACAATGAGCAGTTCTTC.

This clonotype was observed once. The chain recombines TRBV3-1 with TRBJ2-7, with unresolved D. Germline CDR1 is LGHDT and CDR2 is YNNKEL (reference sequence). V was shortened by 1 base and J by 0 bases, with 7 bases between the two germline ends. CDR3 size: 14 residues. In nucleotides, the CDR3 is TGTGCCAGCAGCCAAGGCCGGATCTCCTACGAGCAGTACTTC. This gives the protein CASSQGRISYEQYF.

This clonotype was observed a handful of times. The chain has TRBV19 and TRBJ1-1; no definite D call. The CDR3 consists of 13 residues. Trimming pared 5 bases from V and 5 bases from J, leaving 12 bases between. Germline V gene data show CDR1 as LNHDA and CDR2 as SQIVND (reference sequence). CDR3 sequence: CASSWQMRTEAFF. CDR3 bases: TGTGCCAGTAGTTGGCAGATGAGGACTGAAGCTTTCTTT.

The chain links TRBV7-6 to TRBJ1-5, with TRBD1 matching 7 bases. Losses at the gene ends were 1 base for V and 6 bases for J; bases not matched to a gene: 6. CDR3 length equals 15 residues. Germline V gene lookup returns CDR1 SGHVS and CDR2 FNYEAQ. The CDR3 sequence is CASSLGQGRFQPQHF. DNA of the CDR3: TGTGCCAGCAGCTTAGGACAGGGTCGATTTCAGCCCCAGCATTTT.

V and J are TRBV20-1 and TRBJ2-1; the D is unclear. CDR3 length equals 12 residues. Deletions cut 6 bases from V and 8 bases from J, with 14 bases between. CDR1 is DFQATT and CDR2 is SNEGSKA in the germline V gene (reference sequence). CDR3 protein: CSANKDQDEQFF. The CDR3 DNA is TGCAGTGCGAACAAAGACCAGGATGAGCAGTTCTTC.

The J gene is TRBJ2-2, the V gene TRBV20-1; the D is unclear. The germline gives CDR1 DFQATT, CDR2 SNEGSKA (reference sequence). This CDR3 region has 11 residues. The V gene lost 4 bases and the J gene lost 6 bases, with 6 bases spanning the gap. This CDR3 is CSANNAGELFF. CDR3 sequence (DNA): TGCAGTGCTAACAACGCCGGGGAGCTGTTTTTT.

This clonotype was recorded many times. The chain is built from TRBV5-6 and TRBJ2-5, with D perhaps TRBD2 (5 bases). CDR1 and CDR2 from the germline V gene are SGHDT and YYEEEE. V lost 2 bases, J lost 7 bases, and 15 bases lay in between. This CDR3 contains 14 residues. The CDR3 spells CASSLRRLRGTQYF. The CDR3 DNA follows: TGTGCCAGCAGCTTAAGACGGCTACGGGGGACCCAGTACTTC.

The J gene is TRBJ2-7, the V gene TRBV6-1; TRBD1 agrees at 10 bases. The CDR3 covers 14 residues. The trim removed 5 bases at V and 4 bases at J, leaving 5 bases unmatched. CDR1 is MNHNS, CDR2 SASEGT, per germline. This CDR3 is CASSRTGGGYEQYF. CDR3 sequence (DNA): TGTGCCAGCAGTCGGACAGGGGGTGGGTACGAGCAGTACTTC.

This clonotype was counted at least ten times. The chain carries TRBV6-2 or TRBV6-3 and TRBJ2-2, with TRBD1 matching 7 bases. The CDR3 is made up of 16 amino acids. CDR1 MNHEY and CDR2 SVGEGT come from the germline V gene. The trim removed 5 bases at V and 4 bases at J, leaving 10 bases unmatched. CDR3 loop: CASSKNRGESTGELFF. As DNA, the CDR3 is TGTGCCAGCAGTAAGAACAGGGGAGAAAGCACCGGGGAGCTGTTTTTT.

This clonotype turned up a few times. The chain couples TRBV5-8 to TRBJ1-1; 9 bases line up with TRBD1. J lost 0 bases, V lost 6 bases, and 3 bases had no gene match. Germline V gene lookup returns CDR1 SGHTS and CDR2 YDEGEE. The CDR3 loop spans 14 amino acids. The CDR3: CASTRTGVNTEAFF. The CDR3 bases are TGTGCCAGCACCCGGACAGGGGTGAACACTGAAGCTTTCTTT.

The rearrangement links TRBV27 to TRBJ2-1; D ambiguous. Germline V CDR1 and CDR2: MNHEY, SMNVEV (reference sequence). Trimming removed 6 bases at V and 0 bases at J, with 6 bases between. The CDR3 is made up of 13 amino acids. The CDR3 is CASRGTSYNEQFF. Written as DNA, the CDR3 is TGTGCCAGCAGGGGAACCTCCTACAATGAGCAGTTCTTC.

There are many counts of this clonotype. This chain connects TRBV20-1 to TRBJ2-1; D perhaps matches TRBD1 (5 bases). The CDR3 covers 12 residues. Germline-derived CDR1 and CDR2 are DFQATT and SNEGSKA (reference sequence). Trimming pared 7 bases from V and 0 bases from J, leaving 7 bases between. This CDR3 reads CSVGRSYNEQFF. The CDR3 DNA reads TGCAGTGTGGGGCGCTCCTACAATGAGCAGTTCTTC.

The rearrangement links TRBV7-2 to TRBJ2-3, with D tentatively TRBD1 or TRBD2 (5 bases each). Per germline, CDR1 SGHTA and CDR2 FQGNSA. The CDR3 is 14 amino acids. Trimming left V 4 bases short and J 3 bases short, with 11 bases between. Written as DNA, the CDR3 is TGTGCCAGCAGCTCGGGACCCGGGACAGATACGCAGTATTTT. It codes for CASSSGPGTDTQYF.

This clonotype was counted many times. The chain carries TRBV10-3 and TRBJ2-1; TRBD2 matches at 8 bases. Germline V CDR1 and CDR2: ENHRY, SYGVKD. CDR3 size: 15 residues. V shed 11 bases, J shed 10 bases, and the junction held 19 bases outside the gene matches. The DNA of the CDR3 is TGTGCCTCGACCCGCGAAAGCGGGAGAATGGAGGAGCAGTTCTTC. This gives the protein CASTRESGRMEEQFF.

This clonotype was detected only a few times. This chain connects TRBV7-2 to TRBJ2-4; unclear D gene. V was clipped by 2 bases and J by 6 bases, with 5 bases between them. Germline V gene lookup returns CDR1 SGHTA and CDR2 FQGNSA. The CDR3 totals 12 residues. CDR3 loop: CASSLTTNIQYF. CDR3 in DNA: TGTGCCAGCAGCTTAACTACAAACATTCAGTACTTC. The variable domain in full, with the rest retrieved from reference TRBV7-2 and TRBJ2-4, is GAGVSQSPSNKVTEKGKDVELRCDPISGHTALYWYRQSLGQGLEFLIYFQGNSAPDKSGLPSDRFSAERTGGSVSTLTIQRTQQEDSAVYLCASSLTTNIQYFGAGTRLSVL.

The J gene is TRBJ2-3, the V gene TRBV6-2 or TRBV6-3, with a possible D match to TRBD1 (5 bases). The germline V gene has CDR1 MNHEY and CDR2 SVGEGT. The ends were cut back, 9 bases at V and 1 base at J, with 14 bases in the middle. The CDR3 is 14 residues long. CDR3 protein: CARGQGEGTDTQYF. CDR3 coding DNA: TGTGCCAGGGGTCAGGGTGAGGGCACAGATACGCAGTATTTT.

V gene TRBV28 combines with J gene TRBJ2-2, with TRBD1 identical over 7 bases. Trimming at V came to 3 bases and at J to 6 bases, leaving 7 bases not matched to a gene. CDR1 is MDHEN, CDR2 SYDVKM, per germline. The CDR3 has 15 amino acids. CDR3 nucleotides: TGTGCCAGCAGTTTGACCCCCGACAGGGCCGGGGAGCTGTTTTTT. Protein product: CASSLTPDRAGELFF.

This clonotype turned up a few times. The chain is built from TRBV18 and TRBJ2-1; D possibly corresponds to TRBD2 (5 bases). The germline V gene has CDR1 KGHSH and CDR2 LQKENI. The germline V and J ends were trimmed by 3 bases and 9 bases, with 15 bases remaining between them. The CDR3 sequence is 14 residues long. This chain's CDR3 is CASSPDQTTGEQFF. In DNA, the CDR3 is TGTGCCAGCTCACCCGACCAGACTACGGGTGAGCAGTTCTTC.

This chain joins TRBV28 and TRBJ2-7; D gene ambiguous. The CDR3 runs to 15 residues. The V end lost 5 bases, the J end lost 2 bases, and 16 bases lay between the germline ends. Germline values: CDR1 MDHEN, CDR2 SYDVKM. The CDR3 nucleotides are TGTGCCAGCAGTCCCCGTCGGCTGAACACCTACGAGCAGTACTTC. Protein product: CASSPRRLNTYEQYF.